This T cell receptor beta chain emerged from a study of OX40 agonist ivuxolimab in advanced cancers. Clones were sequenced by immunoSEQ multiplex PCR, and TCRdb holds only the in-frame ones, with some missing. This table has tens of thousands of clones, around nine tenths appearing once. About this clone: Its specificity is not known.

Per germline, CDR1 PRHDT and CDR2 FYEKMQ (reference sequence). This CDR3 spans 14 amino acids. V shed 5 bases, J shed 6 bases, and the junction held 4 bases outside the gene matches. Study observations and caveats: Those patients achieving a partial response at 0.1-3.0 mg/kg showed among the lowest clonal expansion.

The sequence was obtained from an adult with an advanced solid tumor such as melanoma, head and neck, liver or kidney cancer. The sample in question was CD4+ or CD8+ T cells sorted from blood, obtained in a trial of the OX40 agonist ivuxolimab. This chain connects TRBV13 to TRBJ2-1; TRBD2 agrees at 10 bases. The DNA for the CDR3 is TGTGCCAGCAGCCTCCCTAGCGGGAGCAATGAGCAGTTCTTC. This codes for CASSLPSGSNEQFF.